Sequencing of this T cell receptor (beta chain) was carried out in a study of blood T cell repertoires in COVID-19. Authors' processing steps: Estimation of nucleated cell counts relied on the amplification of reference gene primers. TCRdb's copy holds only in-frame clones and misses some; the assay was immunoSEQ multiplex PCR. The DNA gave D and trimming, while V, J and clone size come from that table. The sample shows about 140,000 clones, over 70% of them seen only once. Trimming cost V 6 bases and J 8 bases; bases outside gene matches: 7. CDR3 length equals 14 residues. The germline V gene has CDR1 MNHEY and CDR2 SVGEGT. The sample holds one count of this clone.

The specimen sequenced was peripheral blood. This sequence originates from an older woman with acute or convalescent COVID-19. V and J are TRBV6-2 or TRBV6-3 and TRBJ1-4, with 9 bases aligning to TRBD1. CDR3 sequence reads: CASSRTGTGEKLFF. The CDR3 DNA reads as TGTGCCAGCAGCCGGACCGGGACAGGGGAAAAACTGTTTTTT.